The sample holds one count of the clone carrying this TCR beta chain. Reverse transcription used about 0.45 to 1 ug RNA and random hexamers. MiXCR, run by TCRdb on the immunoSEQ multiplex PCR reads, gives a single entry per CDR3 protein. The repertoire holds 85,000 to 95,000 distinct CDR3 sequences, with roughly 94% as singletons. The CDR3 extends over 14 amino acids. CDR1 is LGHNA, CDR2 YNFKEQ, per germline. Deletions cut 3 bases from V and 4 bases from J, with 10 bases between. The data were obtained in a study of CD8 T cells in Susac syndrome. Sequenced: CD4+ T cells from PBMCs. The source is a human donor with Susac syndrome. The chain uses TRBV4-2 and TRBJ1-5, with D possibly TRBD1 on 5 matching bases. CDR3 amino acids: CASSHGTVNQPQHF. The CDR3 DNA reads TGTGCCAGCAGCCACGGGACGGTTAATCAGCCCCAGCATTTT.